One and the same sample provided the 27 T cell receptor beta chains below, sequenced in a study of blood T cell repertoires in COVID-19. Sequenced by immunoSEQ multiplex PCR; TCRdb stores in-frame clones only, minus some. This table holds approximately 61,000 clones, around 81% found once. Material: peripheral blood. Source of these receptors: a man in his sixties or seventies with acute or convalescent COVID-19.

The chain joins TRBV7-2 to TRBJ2-5, with D possibly matching TRBD1 (6 bases). The V gene's germline CDR1 is SGHTA and CDR2 FQGNSA. The CDR3 consists of 15 residues. Deletions cut 7 bases from V and 0 bases from J, with 15 bases between. DNA of the CDR3: TGTGCCAGCACCACACAGGGAACTTACCAAGAGACCCAGTACTTC. Amino acid sequence: CASTTQGTYQETQYF.

The J gene is TRBJ1-5, the V gene TRBV28, with 7 positions matching TRBD1. This CDR3 has 16 residues. V was clipped by 4 bases and J by 11 bases; unmatched bases: 17. Germline CDR1 reads MDHEN; CDR2 reads SYDVKM. CDR3 DNA: TGTGCCAGCAGTTACCCACCCGGGACAGCGAAGTTCGCCCAGCATTTT. Residues: CASSYPPGTAKFAQHF.

The V and J genes are TRBV6-5 and TRBJ2-7; D is possibly TRBD1 (6 bases). The V end was cut by 4 bases, the J end by 1 base, with 11 bases between. From germline, CDR1 is MNHEY and CDR2 SVGAGI. The CDR3 loop spans 14 amino acids. The CDR3 is CASSLGQGSYEQYF. The DNA of the CDR3 is TGTGCCAGCAGTTTGGGCCAGGGGTCCTACGAGCAGTACTTC.

The chain links TRBV7-6 to TRBJ2-1; 13 bases line up with TRBD2. CDR3 size: 16 residues. CDR1 is SGHVS and CDR2 is FNYEAQ in the germline V gene. V was pared by 2 bases and J by 6 bases, with 4 bases of the junction left unmatched. The CDR3 coding sequence is TGTGCCAGCAGCTTATTGGGACTAGCGGGGTCCAATGAGCAGTTCTTC. It yields the protein CASSLLGLAGSNEQFF.

This sequence joins TRBV11-2 and TRBJ2-5; TRBD1 might be the D (6 bases). CDR3 length: 16 residues. V was clipped by 1 base and J by 2 bases, with 14 bases between them. CDR1 is SGHAT, CDR2 FQNNGV, per germline. The CDR3 bases are TGTGCCAGCAGCTTAGTGTTTCAGGGGCCACAAGAGACCCAGTACTTC. Residues: CASSLVFQGPQETQYF.

This sequence joins TRBV2 and TRBJ1-2; D is possibly TRBD1 (6 bases). Germline CDR1 and CDR2: SNHLY and FYNNEI. With 2 bases removed from V and 10 bases from J, the gap between germline ends came to 17 bases. This CDR3 is built from 14 residues. The CDR3 region is CASSEQGRRGDYTF. The CDR3 region has the DNA TGTGCCAGCAGTGAACAGGGGCGCAGAGGCGACTACACCTTC.

The chain links TRBV19 to TRBJ1-2, with TRBD1 as a possible D gene (5 bases). The V end was cut by 3 bases, the J end by 4 bases, with 15 bases between. CDR1 LNHDA and CDR2 SQIVND come from the germline V gene (reference sequence). This CDR3 spans 15 amino acids. The CDR3 loop is CASSIPLTDSYGYTF. The CDR3 DNA reads TGTGCCAGTAGTATCCCTTTGACAGATTCCTATGGCTACACCTTC.

The chain combines TRBV28 with TRBJ1-6, with unresolved D. The germline V gene has CDR1 MDHEN and CDR2 SYDVKM. Trimming took 1 base from V and 10 from J, leaving 5 bases between them. The CDR3 consists of 12 residues. As DNA, the CDR3 is TGTGCCAGCAGTTTATACTTGTCACCCCTCCACTTT. Its translation: CASSLYLSPLHF. Complete variable domain (other parts from reference TRBV28 and TRBJ1-6): DVKVTQSSRYLVKRTGEKVFLECVQDMDHENMFWYRQDPGLGLRLIYFSYDVKMKEKGDIPEGYSVSREKKERFSLILESASTNQTSMYLCASSLYLSPLHFGNGTRLTVT.

The gene calls are TRBV3-1 (or the pseudogene TRBV3-2) and TRBJ2-7; TRBD1 matches 9 bases. Trimming removed 6 bases from V and 6 bases from J; junction bases left unmatched: 9. The V gene's germline CDR1 is LGHDT and CDR2 YNNKEL (reference sequence). This CDR3 is 14 amino acids long. The CDR3 loop reads CASSHGTGYVEQYF. In DNA, the CDR3 is TGTGCCAGCAGTCACGGGACAGGGTACGTCGAGCAGTACTTC.

The rearrangement links TRBV11-2 to TRBJ2-4; TRBD1 matches 7 bases. The germline gives CDR1 SGHAT, CDR2 FQNNGV. CDR3 length equals 17 residues. V gave up 1 base and J gave up 3 bases; unmatched junction bases: 9. CDR3 in DNA: TGTGCCAGCAGCTTAGCTCCGGGCAGGACAGGCAAAAACATTCAGTACTTC. This gives the protein CASSLAPGRTGKNIQYF.

The gene calls are TRBV28 and TRBJ1-5, with D unclear. Germline assignment: CDR1 MDHEN and CDR2 SYDVKM. The V gene lost 7 bases and the J gene lost 4 bases, with 5 bases spanning the gap. The CDR3 consists of 11 residues. Here the CDR3 DNA reads TGTGCCAGCATCGTGAATCAGCCCCAGCATTTT. Residues: CASIVNQPQHF.

The DNA of the CDR3 is TGTGCCAGCAGCTTAGAACTAGCGGGGACACCGAACACCGGGGAGCTGTTTTTT. Translation gives CASSLELAGTPNTGELFF. The chain joins TRBV11-2 to TRBJ2-2; 10 nucleotides match TRBD2. This CDR3 has 18 residues. The V gene's germline CDR1 is SGHAT and CDR2 FQNNGV. Trimming cost V 0 bases and J 0 bases; bases outside gene matches: 4.

J is TRBJ2-1 and V is TRBV10-3; 7 bases align to TRBD2. CDR1 is ENHRY and CDR2 is SYGVKD in the germline V gene. The ends lost 0 bases at V and 8 bases at J; junction bases unmatched: 10. The CDR3 spans 16 residues. The CDR3 protein is CAISESPAGSLDEQFF. DNA of the CDR3: TGTGCCATCAGTGAGTCCCCAGCGGGGTCCCTTGATGAGCAGTTCTTC.

The rearrangement uses TRBV5-4 and TRBJ2-3; 8 bases fit TRBD2. CDR3 length: 18 amino acids. The germline V gene encodes CDR1 SGHNT and CDR2 YYREEE (reference sequence). The V gene end was trimmed by 0 bases and the J gene end by 4 bases; junction bases not matched to a gene: 13. As DNA, the CDR3 is TGTGCCAGCAGCTTGGGCGTCGGGTCCGGGGGGGGGTCAGATACGCAGTATTTT. The encoded protein is CASSLGVGSGGGSDTQYF.

V is TRBV2 and J is TRBJ2-2; 10 bases agree with TRBD1. V lost 6 bases and J lost 6; bases outside the gene matches: 7. The length of the CDR3 is 15 residues. The germline gives CDR1 SNHLY, CDR2 FYNNEI. The CDR3 DNA follows: TGTGCCAGCAGCCGGGACAGGGGAAACCCCGGGGAGCTGTTTTTT. Translation: CASSRDRGNPGELFF.

This chain joins TRBV5-1 and TRBJ2-1; possibly TRBD1 for D (5 bases). Germline V gives CDR1 SGHRS, CDR2 YFSETQ. The V end was cut by 5 bases, the J end by 8 bases, with 14 bases between. The CDR3 is 13 residues long. The CDR3 sequence is CASRPDGADEQFF. CDR3 sequence (DNA): TGCGCCAGCAGGCCTGATGGGGCCGATGAGCAGTTCTTC.

V usage is TRBV18 and J usage is TRBJ2-1; TRBD2 aligns across 9 bases. This CDR3 has 16 amino acids. In germline, CDR1 is KGHSH, CDR2 LQKENI. The V and J ends lost 3 bases and 4 bases, in that order; junction bases with no gene match: 7. The CDR3 reads CASSPALAGRYNEQFF. The DNA for the CDR3 is TGTGCCAGCTCACCTGCCCTAGCGGGGAGATACAATGAGCAGTTCTTC.

The V and J genes are TRBV18 and TRBJ1-3; TRBD1 is a possible D gene (5 bases). Looked up from germline, CDR1 is KGHSH and CDR2 is LQKENI. Trimming took off 3 bases at V and 0 bases at J, with 12 bases between the two ends. CDR3 size: 16 residues. CDR3 amino acids: CASSPNGASSGNTIYF. In DNA form, the CDR3 reads TGTGCCAGCTCACCGAATGGGGCTTCCTCTGGAAACACCATATATTTT.

The V and J genes are TRBV19 and TRBJ1-4; a possible D gene is TRBD1 (5 bases). The V gene lost 9 bases and the J gene lost 3 bases, with 17 bases spanning the gap. The V gene's germline CDR1 is LNHDA and CDR2 SQIVND (reference sequence). The CDR3 spans 15 residues. The CDR3 bases are TGTGCCAGCCAAGACCAGGGAACGGCTAATGAAAAACTGTTTTTT. As protein: CASQDQGTANEKLFF.

The chain couples TRBV18 to TRBJ1-6; no clear D gene. This CDR3 contains 15 residues. Germline V CDR1 and CDR2: KGHSH, LQKENI. The V end was cut by 1 base, the J end by 7 bases, with 11 bases between. The CDR3 loop is CASSPQGVQNSPLHF. CDR3 nucleotides: TGTGCCAGCTCACCACAGGGAGTCCAAAATTCACCCCTCCACTTT.

The chain couples TRBV15 to TRBJ2-2; 7 bases match TRBD2. Unmatched junction bases numbered 11, after V lost 1 base and J lost 9 bases. CDR1 is LNHNV, CDR2 YYDKDF, per germline (reference sequence). The CDR3 runs 16 residues. The CDR3: CATSRGGGGTNRELFF. Written as DNA, the CDR3 is TGTGCCACCAGCAGAGGCGGGGGAGGGACGAACAGGGAGCTGTTTTTT.

The chain carries TRBV29-1 and TRBJ2-1; 9 positions match TRBD2. The V gene's germline CDR1 is SQVTM and CDR2 ANQGSEA. V was pared by 4 bases and J by 0 bases, with 7 bases of the junction left unmatched. The length of the CDR3 is 16 residues. CDR3 sequence reads: CSVVLERGASYNEQFF. CDR3 sequence (DNA): TGCAGCGTTGTACTTGAGCGGGGGGCCTCCTACAATGAGCAGTTCTTC.

This sequence joins TRBV29-1 and TRBJ2-3, with D perhaps TRBD2 (7 bases). V shed 7 bases and J shed 2 bases, with 13 bases lying between them. The CDR3 runs 13 residues. The V gene's germline CDR1 is SQVTM and CDR2 ANQGSEA. The CDR3 nucleotides read TGCAGCGGGGGGGGGCAGAACACAGATACGCAGTATTTT. It is translated as CSGGGQNTDTQYF.

This rearrangement joins TRBV28 to TRBJ1-2; D uncertain. V lost 5 bases and J 4 bases, leaving 20 bases between the germline ends. CDR3 length: 16 amino acids. Germline values: CDR1 MDHEN, CDR2 SYDVKM. CDR3 bases: TGTGCCAGCAGTCCTCCCCCGGCGGGCGACGGCTATGGCTACACCTTC. It encodes CASSPPPAGDGYGYTF.

J is TRBJ2-3 and V is TRBV7-9; possible D gene TRBD2, 6 bases. The germline V gene encodes CDR1 SEHNR and CDR2 FQNEAQ (reference sequence). The ends were cut back, 3 bases at V and 4 bases at J, with 11 bases in the middle. The CDR3 is 14 amino acids. The CDR3 nucleotides read TGTGCCAGCAGCTTCCGGGACTTCGCAGATACGCAGTATTTT. Its protein is CASSFRDFADTQYF.

CDR3 amino acids: CASSALAADYNEQFF. In DNA, the CDR3 is TGCGCCAGCAGTGCCCTCGCAGCGGACTACAATGAGCAGTTCTTC. J is TRBJ2-1 and V is TRBV10-1; weak D call: TRBD2 (5 bases). Trimming stripped 4 bases from V and 3 bases from J, with 13 bases between. The CDR3 runs to 15 residues. The V gene's germline CDR1 is WNHNN and CDR2 SYGVQD (reference sequence).

The gene calls are TRBV6-2 or TRBV6-3 and TRBJ1-6; D unclear. V was cut by 2 bases and J by 9 bases, with 5 bases left in between. The CDR3 loop spans 12 amino acids. CDR1 and CDR2 (germline): MNHEY, SVGEGT. CDR3 nucleotides: TGTGCCAGCAGTTACGCCGGTTCACCCCTCCACTTT. Translated, it gives CASSYAGSPLHF.